The TCR beta chain described here comes from a study of shared clonotypes between healthy human individuals. Assay used: immunoSEQ multiplex PCR; TCRdb lists only in-frame clones, some missing. This table has some 500,000 clones, 95% to 97% appearing once. Germline V gene data show CDR1 as MNHEY and CDR2 as SVGAGI. The V gene lost 8 bases and the J gene lost 0 bases, with 8 bases spanning the gap. This CDR3 region has 13 residues. The TCR originated in a young woman in good health. The V gene is TRBV6-5, the J gene TRBJ1-3, with no clear D. Sequencing was done on a sample of naive CD4+ T cells sorted from blood. The subset was: CD45RA+ positively selected. CDR3: CASQSDSGNTIYF. In DNA, the CDR3 is TGTGCCAGCCAATCCGACTCTGGAAACACCATATATTTT.